Each of the 18 T cell receptor beta chains below was sequenced from the same sample in a study of blood T cells in healthy people across ages. Then a second PCR, running about 7 to 11 cycles, was carried out with a sample-barcoded 5' primer and a J-beta primer mix. TCRdb re-called the 5' RACE reads with MiXCR, one entry per CDR3 protein. The sample shows around 1,600,000 distinct CDR3 sequences, roughly two fifths of them seen only once. Specimen: blood. All receptors derive from a woman aged 18 to 35 in good health.

The chain combines TRBV4-3 with TRBJ2-5; 7 nucleotides line up with TRBD2. After removal of 0 bases from V and 11 bases from J, the junction contained 15 bases not matched to a gene. This CDR3 has 16 amino acids. Germline lookup yields CDR1 LGHNA and CDR2 YSLEER. DNA of the CDR3: TGCGCCAGCAGCCAAGATTTACTAGCGACCTACAATGAGCAGTACTTC. Amino acids: CASSQDLLATYNEQYF.

This clonotype has a handful of counts. The germline gene is not matched at one end of the junction; a read error may be the cause. The genes are TRBV5-1 and TRBJ2-7; 8 nucleotides align to TRBD1. Germline V lookup: CDR1 SGHRS, CDR2 YFSETQ. The CDR3 length is 13 residues. CDR3 protein: CPSSLGQAGEQYF. The CDR3 DNA reads TGCCCCAGCAGCTTGGGACAGGCCGGCGAGCAGTACTTC.

This clonotype has just a few counts. The genes are TRBV9 and TRBJ1-1, with D maybe TRBD1 (6 bases). The CDR3 contains 16 residues. V shed 4 bases and J shed 4 bases, with 20 bases lying between them. Germline V gene sequence: CDR1 SGDLS, CDR2 YYNGEE. The CDR3 region has the DNA TGTGCCAGCAGCCCTCAAACAGGGAGTGCCCTCACTGAAGCTTTCTTT. This translates into CASSPQTGSALTEAFF.

The chain couples TRBV12-3 or TRBV12-4 to TRBJ2-3; TRBD2 matches 12 bases. The CDR3 length is 17 residues. V was pared by 2 bases and J by 6 bases, with 9 bases of the junction left unmatched. CDR3 loop: CASSLRTSGAPTDTQYF. CDR3 bases: TGTGCCAGCAGTTTACGGACTAGCGGGGCACCCACGGATACGCAGTATTTT.

This clonotype was detected only a few times. The gene calls are TRBV7-9 and TRBJ1-1, with D hard to call. Germline V CDR1 and CDR2: SEHNR, FQNEAQ (reference sequence). Trimming stripped 5 bases from V and 0 bases from J, with 10 bases between. This CDR3 spans 14 amino acids. Written as DNA, the CDR3 is TGTGCCAGCAGCCCGGCTGAAATGAACACTGAAGCTTTCTTT. Encoded protein: CASSPAEMNTEAFF.

This chain links TRBV6-4 with TRBJ2-1, with TRBD2 identical over 8 bases. From germline, CDR1 is MRHNA and CDR2 SNTAGT. This CDR3 spans 13 amino acids. V lost 4 bases, J lost 14 bases, and 10 bases stayed unmatched. Here the CDR3 reads CASSGGDSAGEFF. In DNA form, the CDR3 reads TGTGCCAGCAGTGGGGGGGACTCAGCGGGAGAGTTCTTC.

The genes are TRBV6-1 and TRBJ2-7; D is undetermined. The length of the CDR3 is 14 residues. Germline assignment: CDR1 MNHNS and CDR2 SASEGT. The ends were cut back, 6 bases at V and 3 bases at J, with 15 bases in the middle. CDR3 region: CASRSKGNHYEQYF. Here the CDR3 DNA reads TGTGCCAGCAGGTCGAAAGGGAACCACTACGAGCAGTACTTC.

The chain couples TRBV7-9 to TRBJ2-3, with D perhaps given as TRBD1 or TRBD2 (5 bases each). V lost 5 bases to trimming and J lost 2 bases, with 11 bases between them. Germline V gene lookup returns CDR1 SEHNR and CDR2 FQNEAQ (reference sequence). The CDR3 spans 14 residues. The CDR3 DNA reads as TGTGCCAGCAGCGTCCCCGGGGCCACAGATACGCAGTATTTT. Translating it yields CASSVPGATDTQYF.

This rearrangement joins TRBV5-1 to TRBJ1-2; D unresolved. Germline loops: CDR1 SGHRS, CDR2 YFSETQ. The CDR3 is 13 residues long. The V end was cut by 0 bases, the J end by 5 bases, with 8 bases between. The CDR3 region has the DNA TGCGCCAGCAGCTTGGGGCACCAGTATGGCTACACCTTC. Translating it yields CASSLGHQYGYTF.

The chain carries TRBV20-1 and TRBJ1-1, with a tentative D call TRBD1 (5 bases). Trimming cost V 0 bases and J 5 bases, with 13 bases left between them. Germline loops: CDR1 DFQATT, CDR2 SNEGSKA (reference sequence). The CDR3 has 14 amino acids. CDR3 coding DNA: TGCAGTGCTAGAGATGGAGGGGCGAGGACTGAAGCTTTCTTT. Encoded protein: CSARDGGARTEAFF.

As to this clonotype: The junction departs from the called germline gene at one end, perhaps through a read error. The chain has TRBV7-2 and TRBJ2-3; the D gene is possibly TRBD2 (7 bases). The CDR3 sequence is 16 residues long. CDR1 and CDR2 (germline): SGHTA, FQGNSA. CDR3 coding DNA: TGTGCCAGCGGCTTAGTAGGGGGGGCCCAAACAGATACGCAGTATTTT. Translation gives CASGLVGGAQTDTQYF. Together with reference TRBV7-2 and TRBJ2-3, the CDR3 gives the full variable domain: GAGVSQSPSNKVTEKGKDVELRCDPISGHTALYWYRQSLGQGLEFLIYFQGNSAPDKSGLPSDRFSAERTGGSVSTLTIQRTQQEDSAVYLCASGLVGGAQTDTQYFGPGTRLTVL.

In this sample, this clonotype turned up a few times. The chain links TRBV7-2 to TRBJ2-1; D is undetermined. The V and J ends lost 7 bases and 2 bases respectively, with 12 bases between them. The CDR3 has 14 amino acids. Germline CDR1 and CDR2: SGHTA and FQGNSA. The CDR3 reads CASNPFGTYNEQFF. The CDR3 region has the DNA TGTGCCAGCAACCCCTTCGGCACCTACAATGAGCAGTTCTTC.

The chain uses TRBV25-1 and TRBJ2-7, with D tentatively TRBD1 (5 bases). Between the trimmed V and J ends, which lost 3 bases and 3 bases, there was a span of 9 bases. The CDR3 totals 13 residues. Germline-derived CDR1 and CDR2 are MGHDK and SYGVNS. CDR3 loop: CASSEDTGYEQYF. The CDR3 bases are TGTGCCAGCAGTGAGGACACGGGCTACGAGCAGTACTTC.

In this sample, this clonotype turned up once. One base away lies a much larger clone, so this may be a sequencing read error. The gene calls are TRBV2 and TRBJ2-5; 9 nucleotides match TRBD1. The germline V gene encodes CDR1 SNHLY and CDR2 FYNNEI. The J segment lost 6 bases and the V segment lost 3 bases, leaving 2 bases of the junction unmatched. The CDR3 has 13 amino acids. The CDR3 sequence is CASSETGGQTQYF. The CDR3 DNA is TGTGCCAGCAGTGAGACAGGGGGACAGACCCAGTACTTC.

Note on this clonotype: It may be a read error: a sequence one base away is much more abundant. The V and J genes are TRBV28 and TRBJ2-7, with D maybe TRBD1 (5 bases). The V and J ends lost 7 bases and 3 bases respectively, with 7 bases between them. The germline V gene has CDR1 MDHEN and CDR2 SYDVKM. This CDR3 has 11 amino acids. The CDR3 spells CASNQGYEQYF. The CDR3 DNA is TGTGCCAGCAACCAGGGCTACGAGCAGTACTTC.

This clonotype came up a few times. The V gene is TRBV28, the J gene TRBJ2-7, with D perhaps matching TRBD2 (5 bases). Judging by the DNA end, TRBJ2-5 fits better; the J call may be wrong. The CDR3 totals 14 residues. Germline V gene data show CDR1 as MDHEN and CDR2 as SYDVKM. The CDR3 region is CASSLTGRRETQYF. As DNA, the CDR3 is TGTGCCAGCAGTTTAACGGGCCGGAGGGAGACCCAGTACTTC.

The gene calls are TRBV29-1 and TRBJ2-7; D might be TRBD1 (5 bases). CDR3 length: 13 residues. V lost 4 bases and J 6 bases, leaving 16 bases between the germline ends. Looked up from germline, CDR1 is SQVTM and CDR2 is ANQGSEA. The CDR3 region is CSVGIGVSREQYF. CDR3 in DNA: TGCAGCGTTGGAATAGGGGTTTCTCGCGAGCAGTACTTC.

V and J are TRBV2 and TRBJ1-2; no definite D call. V was pared by 7 bases and J by 0 bases, with 9 bases between. The CDR3 totals 13 residues. CDR1 and CDR2 (germline): SNHLY, FYNNEI. CDR3 bases: TGTGCCAGCACCCGGACTTCTAACTATGGCTACACCTTC. Translating it yields CASTRTSNYGYTF.